Sequencing of this TCR beta chain was carried out in a study of T cells in Graves' hyperthyroidism and ophthalmopathy (dated by TCRdb to between 2018 and 2021). At the level of the whole study: Peripheral blood samples were taken at the time of initial diagnosis, prior to any treatment. A discovery cohort of approximately 100 patients, 43 with Graves' ophthalmopathy and about 60 with stable Graves' hyperthyroidism, was used to find distinguishing TCR V-J signatures. An independent validation cohort of 18 to 20 hyperthyroidism patients and some 15 patients who later progressed to ophthalmopathy tested prospective prediction of ophthalmopathy. The 80 to 100 discovery patients were randomly divided into training and test sets at a 7:3 ratio. Thyroid tissue and blood T-cell repertoires from more than five Graves' hyperthyroidism patients were also compared in the study. Following sampling, methimazole starting at 30 mg daily was given to hyperthyroidism patients, and high-dose intravenous methylprednisolone was given to ophthalmopathy patients. TCR Vbeta CDR3 sequencing of 140 or so peripheral blood samples (under 45 ophthalmopathy, 75 to 80 hyperthyroidism and around 17 progressor patients) is reported in the paper. Overall study results and their limits: No statistical method was used to fix the sample size in advance, and group allocation was not hidden from the investigators. In validation, progression to ophthalmopathy was predicted by the model with 70% to 71% sensitivity and around 76% specificity, a median of roughly six months before onset. Ophthalmopathy was separated from stable hyperthyroidism by a 13 V-J signature model, with around 90% sensitivity and roughly 84% specificity obtained in cross-validation and 80%/75% obtained in testing. Blood samples also contained most of the expanded thyroid clonotypes (frequency above 0.001), which suggests that blood repertoires may reflect thyroid immune responses.

Stable Graves' hyperthyroidism was defined as the absence of progression to ophthalmopathy over 18 months of follow-up. The hyperthyroidism patients were between 18 and 65 years old and newly diagnosed, with a disease duration of less than 2 months. Any patient with an uncontrolled infection, another autoimmune disease, pregnancy or lactation was excluded. Diagnoses were based on clinical symptoms, serum thyroxine and TRAb, thyroid ultrasound and orbital computed tomography. Ficoll-Paque density gradient centrifugation was used to isolate PBMCs from about 10 ml of fresh peripheral blood. Total RNA was extracted using Trizol reagent, and RNA quality was assessed on an Agilent 2100 Bioanalyzer. TCR beta CDR3 regions were amplified from RNA transcripts. The TCR CDR3 was subjected to a first round of RT-PCR using the HTBI primer set and the Qiagen OneStep RT-PCR kit. Libraries were constructed in a second round of multiplex PCR, after which size selection and purification were performed. The libraries were sequenced on an Illumina HiSeq2000 using paired-end 100 bp reads. As for the authors' bioinformatics: Raw data were processed with SOAPnuke, discarding reads with adapters, uncalled bases, mean Phred below 15, or no exact constant-primer or identifier match. COPE v1.2.5 was used to merge the high-quality paired reads, and each unique nucleotide sequence was defined as a clonotype. MiTCR v1.1 was used to align clonotypes to the IMGT TRBV, TRBD and TRBJ reference segments. Analysis was restricted to V-J combinations with a frequency above 0.0001, which covered 98% to 99.2% of repertoires. A TCS score was defined as the ratio between F50 (clonal expansion) and ExV (chaos), using BLOSUM62-based TCRdist between CDR3 peptides within each V-J. Welch's t-statistics and random forest reduced around 510 V-J features to under 15, which were used in a naive Bayes classifier (R e1071). The raw public reads went through TCRdb reprocessing: fastp at Q25, MiXCR clone calling, in-frame beta chains kept. CDR3 protein duplicates are merged, each entry listing the most common genes and DNA. The V and J calls were not made by the authors but by TCRdb's processing. This sample comprises 550,000 to 600,000 distinct CDR3 sequences, approximately 16% of them detected only once. The top ten clones comprise approximately 20% of the sample.

Counted from cysteine to phenylalanine, this CDR3 has 15 amino acids. The sequence is cut down to CDR3 DNA, 45 bases in frame from base 1. CDR1 and CDR2, looked up from the germline V gene (reference sequence), are DFQATT and SNEGSKA. The junction carries 14 bases between V and J, which are trimmed by 4 bases and 0 bases respectively. The sample holds many counts of this clonotype. Its antigen is currently not known. No base-level quality is on record; no much larger clone is a single base apart. The sequencing input was blood. The rearranged chain carries TRBV20-1 and TRBJ2-3; the D region possibly corresponds to TRBD2 (5 bases align). This TCR was recovered from a woman between 18 and 29 years old with Graves' hyperthyroidism. The CDR3 protein sequence reads: CSANPSSQSTDTQYF. The DNA sequence is TGCAGTGCTAATCCTAGCTCTCAGAGCACAGATACGCAGTATTTT.